This T cell receptor (beta chain) was recovered during a study of T cell clonotyping in hematopoietic cell transplantation (dated by TCRdb to 2020 to 2023). With respect to the entire study: A total of 135 blood samples were collected in the study from roughly 33 consecutive transplant recipients and their related donors. Patients were recruited between September 2015 and 2017 and followed until late 2020 or death.

The germline V gene encodes CDR1 SGHRS and CDR2 YFSETQ. V loses 0 bases, J loses 3 bases, and the germline ends lie 7 bases apart. There are 14 amino acids in the CDR3, from cysteine to phenylalanine inclusive. The retained sequence is limited to the CDR3, 42 bases, with the frame set at the first base. TCR beta CDR3 regions were amplified from genomic DNA with the immunoSEQ assay, a bias-controlled multiplex PCR using V- and J-specific primers. In a second PCR step, the CDR3 amplicons were tagged with a proprietary barcode plus Illumina adapter sequences. An Illumina MiSeq instrument was used for sequencing of the CDR3 libraries. In the authors' own workflow: immunoSEQ Analyzer 3.0 was used for export and quality control, with R Bioconductor and Immunarch used for downstream analyses. Only productive rearrangements in the normalized downsampled data set went into calculating the repertoire metrics. In the normalized cohort, a clonotype counted as pathologically expanded if the clonotype was larger than 5 templates. The Inverse Simpson Index served as the measure of repertoire diversity. CMV-specificity analyses were carried out on the non-normalized data set to capture all clonotypes. This immuneACCESS table, as held by TCRdb, lists in-frame sequences with V and J called but not all clones. Of the missing ones, under half trace to an unresolved V gene in checked studies; the others have no known cause. Clone size and V and J calls were adopted from that table, with D and trimming inferred from the DNA. The sample contains around 9,000 clones, about three quarters of them found a single time. In total, the top ten clones hold roughly 45% of the sample.

Overall study outcomes, separate from this receptor: Broader posttransplant TCR repertoire diversity was predicted by donor and pretransplant recipient Inverse Simpson Index values. After transplant, TCR diversity in recipients dropped, and pathologically expanded clonotypes increased progressively from day 30 to day 180. The sample size was limited, and because cells were not sorted, the contributions of CD4 and CD8 repertoires could not be separated. Recipient repertoires showed only a small fraction of overlap with donor repertoires, and over 95% appeared de novo at the given depth.

The intended sense of this specimen's time point label: 180 days after allo-HCT. Recipient blood was collected about 28 days before transplant and at days 30, 100 and 180 after transplant. Using Nuclei Lysis Solution, genomic DNA was extracted from unfractionated peripheral blood mononuclear cells that were either fresh or cryopreserved. Concerning this clone itself: No antigen is known for it. Per-base quality was not reported, and no clone a single base away is much larger than it.

This TCR was recovered from a female patient aged 50-59 years who had an allogeneic stem cell transplant from a related donor, so the T cells may come from the graft donor. Some clones in this sample may be carry-over from other donors' samples. This specimen was peripheral blood mononuclear cells, taken 180 days after allogeneic stem cell transplant. The chain was built from TRBV5-1 and TRBJ1-5; the D gene remains uncertain. The CDR3 reads CASSLDGINQPQHF. Read as DNA, the sequence is TGCGCCAGCAGCTTGGATGGGATCAATCAGCCCCAGCATTTT.